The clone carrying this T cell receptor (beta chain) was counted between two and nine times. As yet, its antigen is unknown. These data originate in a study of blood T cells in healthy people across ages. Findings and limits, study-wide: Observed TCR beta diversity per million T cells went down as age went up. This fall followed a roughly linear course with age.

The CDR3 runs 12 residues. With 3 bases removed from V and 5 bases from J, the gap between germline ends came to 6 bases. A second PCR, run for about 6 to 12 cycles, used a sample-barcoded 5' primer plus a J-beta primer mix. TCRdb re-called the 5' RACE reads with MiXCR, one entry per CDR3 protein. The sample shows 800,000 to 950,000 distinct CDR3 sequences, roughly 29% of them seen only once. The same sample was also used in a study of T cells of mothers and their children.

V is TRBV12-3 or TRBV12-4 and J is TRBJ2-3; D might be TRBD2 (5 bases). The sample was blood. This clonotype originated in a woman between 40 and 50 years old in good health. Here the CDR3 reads CASSFGVDTQYF. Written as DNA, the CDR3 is TGTGCCAGCAGTTTCGGGGTAGATACGCAGTATTTT.